This entry lists 4 T cell receptor beta chains sequenced from one sample in a study of blood T cells in healthy people across ages. Sample-barcoded 5' priming and a J-beta primer mix drove a second PCR of 7 to 11 cycles. TCRdb reprocessed the 5' RACE reads via MiXCR and lists one record per CDR3 protein. Of 1,500,000 or so distinct CDR3 sequences in the sample, 40% to 45% are singletons; the top ten hold more than 4%. The sample taken for sequencing was blood. These receptors were collected from a woman aged 18-29 years in good health.

This chain links TRBV18 with TRBJ2-1; D unresolved. The CDR3 loop spans 13 amino acids. V lost 3 bases and J lost 6, with 9 bases in between. Germline V CDR1 and CDR2: KGHSH, LQKENI. The CDR3 sequence: CASSPGRPNEQFF. As DNA, the CDR3 is TGTGCCAGCTCACCGGGTCGCCCCAATGAGCAGTTCTTC.

The CDR3 nucleotides read TGTGCCAGCAGCTTACCTCCGAGAGGGATGCTGAACACTGAAGCTTTCTTT. Protein product: CASSLPPRGMLNTEAFF. This chain links TRBV7-2 with TRBJ1-1; no reliable D call. Trimming removed 2 bases from V and 0 bases from J, with 16 bases in between. CDR1 and CDR2 (germline): SGHTA, FQGNSA. CDR3 length: 17 residues.

This clonotype was seen a single time. The junction shows a germline mismatch at one end, possibly a read error. V is TRBV6-6 and J is TRBJ1-6; D perhaps matches TRBD1 (6 bases). The CDR3 is 13 residues long. Germline V gene lookup returns CDR1 MNHNY and CDR2 SVGAGI (reference sequence). CDR3 residues: CASRQGLNSPPHF. In nucleotides, the CDR3 is TGTGCCAGCAGACAGGGCCTAAATTCACCCCCCCACTTT.

This clonotype was counted a few times. J is TRBJ1-2 and V is TRBV2; 11 nucleotides align to TRBD1. The CDR3 consists of 17 residues. The germline gives CDR1 SNHLY, CDR2 FYNNEI. Unmatched junction bases numbered 8, after V lost 5 bases and J lost 0 bases. CDR3 nucleotides: TGTGCCAGCAGTCGCGGACAGGGGGCTCGTACTAACTATGGCTACACCTTC. Translating it yields CASSRGQGARTNYGYTF.